These 30 T cell receptor beta chains originate from one sample sequenced in a study of cytotoxic CD8 clonotypes in ibrutinib-treated CLL. Assay: immunoSEQ multiplex PCR; the TCRdb copy retains only in-frame clones and omits some. Altogether about 6,000 clones are present, about four fifths being singletons, with the ten largest covering approximately 5.2%. Sequencing was performed on PBMCs, taken before ibrutinib treatment. These receptors were collected from a human donor with chronic lymphocytic leukemia.

J is TRBJ2-7 and V is TRBV14; 8 bases match TRBD2. The CDR3 totals 16 residues. The V and J ends lost 0 bases and 4 bases, in that order; junction bases with no gene match: 8. Germline V CDR1 and CDR2: SGHDN, FVKESK. The CDR3 loop reads CASSQDPKREGYEQYF. The CDR3 DNA reads as TGTGCCAGCAGCCAAGATCCTAAACGGGAGGGGTACGAGCAGTACTTC. The whole variable domain, filled in from reference TRBV14 and TRBJ2-7, reads EAGVTQFPSHSVIEKGQTVTLRCDPISGHDNLYWYRRVMGKEIKFLLHFVKESKQDESGMPNNRFLAERTGGTYSTLKVQPAELEDSGVYFCASSQDPKREGYEQYFGPGTRLTVT.

The chain employs TRBV2 and TRBJ2-7; 7 positions match TRBD2. V was clipped by 7 bases and J by 4 bases; unmatched bases: 10. Germline CDR1 reads SNHLY; CDR2 reads FYNNEI. This CDR3 has 14 amino acids. CDR3 in amino acids: CASIAGPGLYEQYF. Here the CDR3 DNA reads TGTGCCAGCATCGCAGGCCCGGGACTATACGAGCAGTACTTC.

Only one count was recorded for this clone. The rearrangement uses TRBV4-1 and TRBJ2-7; D may be TRBD2 (6 bases). The germline V gene has CDR1 MGHRA and CDR2 YSYEKL. CDR3 size: 15 residues. V gave up 0 bases and J gave up 3 bases, with 12 bases separating them. CDR3 residues: CASSQDPGVGYEQYF. In DNA form, the CDR3 reads TGCGCCAGCAGCCAAGATCCGGGGGTCGGCTACGAGCAGTACTTC.

The chain combines TRBV27 with TRBJ2-2; D unclear. The CDR3 runs 18 residues. Germline CDR1 reads MNHEY; CDR2 reads SMNVEV (reference sequence). V was trimmed by 6 bases and J by 6 bases, leaving 26 bases between them. CDR3 in DNA: TGTGCCAGCAGCCGTGGGCCGAGAACGACGGCCCTAGCCGGGGAGCTGTTTTTT. Protein sequence: CASSRGPRTTALAGELFF.

The rearrangement uses TRBV11-2 and TRBJ2-1; D uncertain. Germline lookup yields CDR1 SGHAT and CDR2 FQNNGV. Deletions cut 3 bases from V and 0 bases from J, with 9 bases between. The CDR3 runs 15 residues. The CDR3 bases are TGTGCCAGCAGCTTCGGGTCAAGCTCCTACAATGAGCAGTTCTTC. It is translated as CASSFGSSSYNEQFF.

As concerns this clone: The junction departs from the called germline gene at one end, perhaps through a read error. The chain recombines TRBV7-7 with TRBJ2-1, with D maybe TRBD1 (6 bases). The CDR3 is 16 amino acids. Germline V gene data show CDR1 as SSHAT and CDR2 as FNYEAQ (reference sequence). In nucleotides, the CDR3 is TGTGCTAGCAGCTTTAACAGGGTCCCCCCCAACAATGAGCAGTTCTTC. Protein product: CASSFNRVPPNNEQFF.

The table lists this clone with a few counts. The V and J genes are TRBV7-3 and TRBJ2-1; 12 bases line up with TRBD2. From germline, CDR1 is SGHTA and CDR2 FQGTGA. The CDR3 loop spans 15 amino acids. After removal of 5 bases from V and 4 bases from J, the junction contained 3 bases not matched to a gene. This chain's CDR3 is CASSPGLAGYNEQFF. The CDR3 bases are TGTGCCAGCAGCCCGGGACTAGCGGGTTACAATGAGCAGTTCTTC.

V usage is TRBV6-1 and J usage is TRBJ2-7; 8 bases match TRBD2. Germline CDR1 is MNHNS and CDR2 is SASEGT. V gave up 7 bases and J gave up 3 bases; unmatched junction bases: 8. This CDR3 has 14 residues. CDR3 sequence (DNA): TGTGCCAGCACCCTGGGACTAGACCACTACGAGCAGTACTTC. Its translation is CASTLGLDHYEQYF.

The rearrangement uses TRBV11-1 and TRBJ2-5; 8 bases are shared with TRBD1. This CDR3 has 15 residues. V shed 1 base and J 5 bases; nucleotides not matched to a gene: 6. CDR1 SGHAT and CDR2 FQDESV come from the germline V gene (reference sequence). The chain's CDR3 is CASSLGQGAWETQYF. In nucleotides, the CDR3 is TGTGCCAGCAGCTTAGGCCAGGGGGCGTGGGAGACCCAGTACTTC.

This sequence joins TRBV19 and TRBJ1-3; no reliable D call. Trimming took off 8 bases at V and 4 bases at J, with 6 bases between the two ends. The CDR3 loop spans 11 amino acids. Looked up from germline, CDR1 is LNHDA and CDR2 is SQIVND (reference sequence). CDR3 amino acids: CASAFGNTIYF. In DNA form, the CDR3 reads TGTGCCAGTGCCTTCGGAAACACCATATATTTT.

The chain joins TRBV5-1 to TRBJ1-4; 8 bases line up with TRBD1. This CDR3 spans 19 amino acids. Germline assignment: CDR1 SGHRS and CDR2 YFSETQ. J was trimmed by 0 bases and V by 0 bases; bases with no gene match: 10. The CDR3 spells CASSLVAGGRKATNEKLFF. In nucleotides, the CDR3 is TGCGCCAGCAGCTTGGTGGCAGGGGGCAGAAAAGCAACTAATGAAAAACTGTTTTTT. The whole variable domain, filled in from reference TRBV5-1 and TRBJ1-4, reads KAGVTQTPRYLIKTRGQQVTLSCSPISGHRSVSWYQQTPGQGLQFLFEYFSETQRNKGNFPGRFSGRQFSNSRSEMNVSTLELGDSALYLCASSLVAGGRKATNEKLFFGSGTQLSVL.

In this sample, this clone turned up a few times. V is TRBV6-6 and J is TRBJ2-7; TRBD2 is a possible D gene (6 bases). The CDR3 is 14 residues long. V lost 7 bases and J 3 bases, leaving 16 bases between the germline ends. From germline, CDR1 is MNHNY and CDR2 SVGAGI (reference sequence). CDR3 coding DNA: TGTGCCAGCAATACTCTGGGACTTATCTACGAGCAGTACTTC. Translated, it gives CASNTLGLIYEQYF.

CDR3 loop: CASSEGLAADTQYF. DNA of the CDR3: TGTGCCAGCAGTGAAGGCTTAGCCGCGGATACGCAGTATTTT. The V and J genes are TRBV2 and TRBJ2-3; D uncertain. The CDR3 covers 14 residues. Trimming stripped 1 base from V and 6 bases from J, with 11 bases between. In germline, CDR1 is SNHLY, CDR2 FYNNEI.

This clone was detected a few times. V gene TRBV5-4 combines with J gene TRBJ2-3; tentative D call: TRBD2 (5 bases). Per the germline V gene, CDR1 is SGHNT and CDR2 is YYREEE (reference sequence). V lost 2 bases, J lost 1 base, and 5 bases lay in between. This CDR3 contains 13 residues. The CDR3: CASSFGGTDTQYF. CDR3 DNA: TGTGCCAGCAGCTTCGGGGGCACAGATACGCAGTATTTT.

The CDR3 sequence is CASSLPQQPQHF. CDR3 coding DNA: TGTGCCAGCAGCTTACCTCAGCAGCCCCAGCATTTT. The chain couples TRBV7-8 to TRBJ1-5; D call uncertain. The CDR3 loop spans 12 amino acids. Germline CDR1 is SGHVS and CDR2 is FQNEAQ. Trimming took off 2 bases at V and 7 bases at J, with 6 bases between the two ends.

The genes are TRBV18 and TRBJ2-7, with D uncertain. Germline lookup yields CDR1 KGHSH and CDR2 LQKENI. V was trimmed by 1 base and J by 0 bases, leaving 7 bases between them. The CDR3 extends over 14 amino acids. In nucleotides, the CDR3 is TGTGCCAGCTCACCACGTCCTAGCTCCTACGAGCAGTACTTC. Its translation is CASSPRPSSYEQYF.

The CDR3 here is CASSLGHTEAFF. DNA of the CDR3: TGTGCCAGCAGCTTAGGCCACACTGAAGCTTTCTTT. The chain joins TRBV11-2 to TRBJ1-1, with D uncertain. CDR1 is SGHAT and CDR2 is FQNNGV in the germline V gene. Between the trimmed V and J ends, which lost 1 base and 3 bases, there was a span of 3 bases. The CDR3 spans 12 residues.

This clone was counted between two and nine times. CDR3 residues: CASSEALRSYSNQPQHF. The CDR3 coding sequence is TGTGCCAGCAGTGAAGCGCTGAGGAGTTATAGCAATCAGCCCCAGCATTTT. This chain links TRBV6-1 with TRBJ1-5; D is undetermined. The CDR3 is made up of 17 amino acids. The germline V gene encodes CDR1 MNHNS and CDR2 SASEGT. Trimming took 0 bases from V and 0 from J, leaving 12 bases between them.

This chain uses TRBV2 with TRBJ1-6; D ambiguous. The CDR3 extends over 14 amino acids. CDR1 SNHLY and CDR2 FYNNEI come from the germline V gene. V lost 5 bases to trimming and J lost 5 bases, with 10 bases between them. The CDR3 sequence is CASSLDGNNSPLHF. CDR3 DNA: TGTGCCAGCAGTCTAGATGGCAATAATTCACCCCTCCACTTT.

The chain has TRBV19 and TRBJ1-5, with D hard to call. Germline CDR1 LNHDA, CDR2 SQIVND (reference sequence). Trimming shortened V by 3 bases and J by 5 bases, and 8 bases separated the two germline ends. This CDR3 is built from 13 residues. Written as DNA, the CDR3 is TGTGCCAGTAGTATTCAGAACGATCAGCCCCAGCATTTT. Residues: CASSIQNDQPQHF.

The CDR3 DNA sequence: TGTGCCAGCAGCTCCGCAATTGGTTATAGTCAGCCCCAGCATTTT. It codes for CASSSAIGYSQPQHF. J is TRBJ1-5 and V is TRBV7-2; D is ambiguous. This CDR3 has 15 residues. V dropped 4 bases and J dropped 6 bases, with 16 bases sitting between them. The V gene's germline CDR1 is SGHTA and CDR2 FQGNSA.

The rearrangement joins TRBV5-4 to TRBJ1-1; possibly TRBD1 for D (6 bases). Germline V CDR1 and CDR2: SGHNT, YYREEE (reference sequence). The ends were cut back, 2 bases at V and 6 bases at J, with 14 bases in the middle. The CDR3 is 14 residues long. CDR3 sequence (DNA): TGTGCCAGCAGCTTCGGATCAGGGGCCCCTGAAGCTTTCTTT. This codes for CASSFGSGAPEAFF.

This clone appeared a few times. The CDR3, as DNA: TGTGCCAGCAGCTCAGGGGACAGGGGCCCTTCCTACGAGCAGTACTTC. Encoded protein: CASSSGDRGPSYEQYF. The chain employs TRBV7-9 and TRBJ2-7, with 10 bases identical to TRBD1. V shed 4 bases and J 1 base; nucleotides not matched to a gene: 7. Germline CDR1 is SEHNR and CDR2 is FQNEAQ (reference sequence). CDR3 length: 16 residues.

The chain carries TRBV11-2 and TRBJ2-7, with D maybe TRBD2 (6 bases). Trimming removed 5 bases from V and 4 bases from J, with 12 bases in between. CDR3 size: 13 residues. In germline, CDR1 is SGHAT, CDR2 FQNNGV. The CDR3 DNA reads TGTGCCAGCAGCCCTTCAGGGAGGTACGAGCAGTACTTC. It encodes CASSPSGRYEQYF.

This chain connects TRBV27 to TRBJ1-2, with 8 bases identical to TRBD1. The trim removed 6 bases at V and 3 bases at J, leaving 3 bases unmatched. CDR3 length: 13 amino acids. CDR1 and CDR2 from the germline V gene are MNHEY and SMNVEV (reference sequence). CDR3 loop: CASRPTGDYGYTF. For the CDR3, the DNA is TGTGCCAGCAGACCGACAGGGGACTATGGCTACACCTTC.

The chain employs TRBV30 and TRBJ1-1; D is unclear. Germline V lookup: CDR1 GTSNPN, CDR2 SVGIG (reference sequence). V lost 5 bases, J lost 4 bases, and 14 bases lay in between. CDR3 length: 13 residues. CDR3 in DNA: TGTGCCTGGCAGATGGACGCACGCACTGAAGCTTTCTTT. It yields the protein CAWQMDARTEAFF.

The chain carries TRBV6-5 and TRBJ2-7; TRBD2 is a possible D gene (7 bases). Trimming removed 6 bases from V and 2 bases from J, with 14 bases in between. Looked up from germline, CDR1 is MNHEY and CDR2 is SVGAGI. The CDR3 contains 14 residues. CDR3: CASSPGGATYEQYF. CDR3 nucleotides: TGTGCCAGCAGCCCTGGGGGGGCTACCTACGAGCAGTACTTC.

This chain links TRBV21-1 with TRBJ2-5. TRBV21-1 is marked as a pseudogene. The CDR3 runs 15 residues. The CDR3 DNA follows: TGTGCCAGCAGCAAAGAGGCAGGGACGGAAGAGACCCAGTACTTC. It specifies CASSKEAGTEETQYF.

V gene TRBV2 combines with J gene TRBJ1-5, with D perhaps matching TRBD1 (6 bases). Trimming left V 0 bases short and J 6 bases short, with 12 bases between. Germline lookup yields CDR1 SNHLY and CDR2 FYNNEI. This CDR3 comprises 15 residues. CDR3 protein: CASSEARGAGQPQHF. CDR3 nucleotides: TGTGCCAGCAGTGAAGCCCGGGGGGCGGGTCAGCCCCAGCATTTT.

To note about this clone: A junction boundary mismatches the germline segment, possibly from a read error. The V and J genes are TRBV7-7 and TRBJ1-4, with TRBD1 matching 7 bases. CDR3 size: 15 residues. From germline, CDR1 is SSHAT and CDR2 FNYEAQ (reference sequence). This CDR3 reads CASSEGQAGCEKLFF. CDR3 coding DNA: TGTGCTAGCAGCGAAGGACAGGCTGGGTGTGAAAAACTGTTTTTT.